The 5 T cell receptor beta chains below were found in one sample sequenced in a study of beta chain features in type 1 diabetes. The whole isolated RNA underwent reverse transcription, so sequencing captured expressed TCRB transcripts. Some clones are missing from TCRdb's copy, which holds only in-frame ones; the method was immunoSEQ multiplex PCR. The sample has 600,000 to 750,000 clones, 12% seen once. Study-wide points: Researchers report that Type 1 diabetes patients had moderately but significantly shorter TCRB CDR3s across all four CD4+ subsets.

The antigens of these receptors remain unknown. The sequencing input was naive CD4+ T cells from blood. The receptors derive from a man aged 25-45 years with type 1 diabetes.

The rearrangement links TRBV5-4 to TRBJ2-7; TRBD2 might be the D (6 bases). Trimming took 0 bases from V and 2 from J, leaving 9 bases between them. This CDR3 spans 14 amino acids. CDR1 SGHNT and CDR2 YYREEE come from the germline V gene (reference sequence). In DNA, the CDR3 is TGTGCCAGCAGCTTGGATGGAGGGCCCTACGAGCAGTACTTC. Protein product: CASSLDGGPYEQYF.

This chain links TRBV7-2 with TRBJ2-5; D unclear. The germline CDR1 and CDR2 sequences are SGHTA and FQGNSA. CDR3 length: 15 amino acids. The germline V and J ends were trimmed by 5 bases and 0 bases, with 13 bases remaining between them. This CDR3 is CASSRVASYQETQYF. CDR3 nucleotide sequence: TGTGCCAGCAGCCGGGTAGCCTCTTACCAAGAGACCCAGTACTTC.

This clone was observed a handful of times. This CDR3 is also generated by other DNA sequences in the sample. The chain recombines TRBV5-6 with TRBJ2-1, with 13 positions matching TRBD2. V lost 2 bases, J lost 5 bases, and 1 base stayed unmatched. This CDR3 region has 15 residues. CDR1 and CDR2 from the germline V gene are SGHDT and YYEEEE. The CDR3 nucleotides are TGTGCCAGCAGCTTACTAGCGGGGGGGAACAATGAGCAGTTCTTC. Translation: CASSLLAGGNNEQFF.

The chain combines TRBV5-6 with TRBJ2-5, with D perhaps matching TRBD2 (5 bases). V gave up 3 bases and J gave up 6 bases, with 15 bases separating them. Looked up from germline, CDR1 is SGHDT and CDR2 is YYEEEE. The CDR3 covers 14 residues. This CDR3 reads CASSWGLGEKTQYF. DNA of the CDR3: TGTGCCAGCAGCTGGGGTCTTGGGGAGAAGACCCAGTACTTC. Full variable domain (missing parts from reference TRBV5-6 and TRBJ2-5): DAGVTQSPTHLIKTRGQQVTLRCSPKSGHDTVSWYQQALGQGPQFIFQYYEEEERQRGNFPDRFSGHQFPNYSSELNVNALLLGDSALYLCASSWGLGEKTQYFGPGTRLLVL.

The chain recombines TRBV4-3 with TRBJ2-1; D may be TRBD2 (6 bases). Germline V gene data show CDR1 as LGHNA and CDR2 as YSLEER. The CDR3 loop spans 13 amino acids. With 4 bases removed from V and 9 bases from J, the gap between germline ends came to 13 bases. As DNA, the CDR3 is TGCGCCAGCAGCCTGTTGACTAGAGGTGAGCAGTTCTTC. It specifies CASSLLTRGEQFF.